A single sample gave rise to the 5 T cell receptor beta chains below, sequenced in a study of T-cell reconstitution after alpha-beta-depleted transplantation in children. Unique molecular identifiers featured in how the TCRbeta library was prepared. MiXCR, run by TCRdb on the PCR reads, gives a single entry per CDR3 protein. The table records 700,000 to 950,000 distinct CDR3 sequences, 16% of them present only once. The starting material was PBMCs, mostly from graft donor cells, obtained 360 days after TCRalphabeta/CD19-depleted stem cell transplant. The receptors come from a male patient younger than 18 who had a stem cell transplant for acute lymphoblastic leukemia, so the T cells may come from the graft donor.

The rearrangement uses TRBV4-1 and TRBJ1-5, with TRBD1 as a possible D gene (5 bases). The CDR3 length is 13 residues. Germline V lookup: CDR1 MGHRA, CDR2 YSYEKL. Deletions cut 4 bases from V and 8 bases from J, with 12 bases between. The CDR3 reads CASSPSRREPQHF. In DNA form, the CDR3 reads TGCGCCAGCAGCCCCTCACGCAGGGAGCCCCAGCATTTT.

The J gene is TRBJ2-2, the V gene TRBV7-3; D gene ambiguous. Germline lookup yields CDR1 SGHTA and CDR2 FQGTGA. This CDR3 comprises 13 residues. The V gene lost 5 bases and the J gene lost 1 base, with 5 bases spanning the gap. This CDR3 is CASSIQNTGELFF. Written as DNA, the CDR3 is TGTGCCAGCAGCATACAGAACACCGGGGAGCTGTTTTTT.

This clonotype was counted only a few times. The chain joins TRBV6-1 to TRBJ2-5, with unresolved D. V dropped 6 bases and J dropped 2 bases, with 13 bases sitting between them. CDR3 length equals 14 residues. Germline loops: CDR1 MNHNS, CDR2 SASEGT. The CDR3 spells CASRTTRRQETQYF. The CDR3 nucleotides are TGTGCCAGCAGGACGACACGGCGACAAGAGACCCAGTACTTC.

This clonotype was observed at least ten times. J is TRBJ2-4 and V is TRBV27, with D perhaps TRBD2 (6 bases). There are 15 residues in the CDR3. The germline V gene encodes CDR1 MNHEY and CDR2 SMNVEV (reference sequence). Trimming took off 2 bases at V and 6 bases at J, with 14 bases between the two ends. CDR3: CASSLRRQGGNIQYF. CDR3 in DNA: TGTGCCAGCAGTTTAAGGCGCCAGGGAGGAAACATTCAGTACTTC.

This clonotype was observed a handful of times. This chain connects TRBV18 to TRBJ1-6, with D unresolved. V lost 3 bases and J 16 bases, leaving 19 bases between the germline ends. The CDR3 runs to 14 residues. Germline-derived CDR1 and CDR2 are KGHSH and LQKENI. CDR3 residues: CASSPDERVGSLHF. Here the CDR3 DNA reads TGTGCCAGCTCACCGGACGAAAGGGTTGGGTCTCTCCACTTT.